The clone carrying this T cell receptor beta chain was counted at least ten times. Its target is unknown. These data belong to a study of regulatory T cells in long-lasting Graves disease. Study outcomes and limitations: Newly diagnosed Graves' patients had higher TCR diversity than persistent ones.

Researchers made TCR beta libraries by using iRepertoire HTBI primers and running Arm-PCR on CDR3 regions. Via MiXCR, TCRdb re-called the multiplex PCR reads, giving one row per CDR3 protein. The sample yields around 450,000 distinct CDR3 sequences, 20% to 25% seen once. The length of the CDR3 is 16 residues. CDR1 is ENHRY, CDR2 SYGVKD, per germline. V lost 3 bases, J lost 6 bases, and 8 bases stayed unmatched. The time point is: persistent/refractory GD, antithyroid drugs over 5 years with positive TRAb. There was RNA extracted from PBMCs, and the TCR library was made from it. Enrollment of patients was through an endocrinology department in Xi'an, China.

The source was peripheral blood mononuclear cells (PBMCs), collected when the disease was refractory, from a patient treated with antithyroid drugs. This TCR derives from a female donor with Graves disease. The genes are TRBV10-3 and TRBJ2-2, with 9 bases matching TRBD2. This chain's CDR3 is CAISEFAGGTAGELFF. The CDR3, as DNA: TGTGCCATCAGTGAATTCGCGGGAGGGACGGCCGGGGAGCTGTTTTTT.